The 29 T cell receptor beta chains given below trace back to one sample, sequenced in a study of blood T cell repertoires in COVID-19. Sequencing used immunoSEQ multiplex PCR; TCRdb keeps in-frame clones, though not all of them. The sample holds about 220,000 clones, 65% to 90% seen once. Sequencing was carried out using peripheral blood. The receptors derive from a woman in her seventies with COVID-19, enrolled during active disease.

This chain links TRBV4-3 with TRBJ2-5; TRBD2 matches 10 bases. The CDR3 runs 16 residues. J gave up 1 base and V 3 bases, and 5 bases lay outside the gene matches. The germline CDR1 and CDR2 sequences are LGHNA and YSLEER. The CDR3 is CASSQQIAGGQETQYF. CDR3 nucleotides: TGCGCCAGCAGCCAGCAGATAGCGGGGGGCCAAGAGACCCAGTACTTC.

This clone occurred once. The chain is built from TRBV19 and TRBJ1-5; D gene unclear. The CDR3 covers 14 residues. Germline loops: CDR1 LNHDA, CDR2 SQIVND (reference sequence). V was cut by 0 bases and J by 6 bases, with 9 bases left in between. DNA for the CDR3: TGTGCCAGTAGTATAGACGAGGCGGGTCAGCCCCAGCATTTT. It specifies CASSIDEAGQPQHF. The full variable domain, rest sourced from reference TRBV19 and TRBJ1-5, is DGGITQSPKYLFRKEGQNVTLSCEQNLNHDAMYWYRQDPGQGLRLIYYSQIVNDFQKGDIAEGYSVSREKKESFPLTVTSAQKNPTAFYLCASSIDEAGQPQHFGDGTRLSIL.

V is TRBV4-3 and J is TRBJ2-1; the match to TRBD2 covers 11 bases. Germline CDR1 LGHNA, CDR2 YSLEER. The CDR3 extends over 18 amino acids. Trimming took 4 bases from V and 2 from J; bases not matched to a gene: 10. CDR3 sequence: CASSPRLLAGGPYNEQFF. In nucleotides, the CDR3 is TGCGCCAGCAGCCCTCGTCTCCTAGCGGGGGGACCCTACAATGAGCAGTTCTTC.

This clone has just a few counts. This rearrangement joins TRBV7-2 to TRBJ1-1; D gene ambiguous. The CDR3 is 11 amino acids. Germline V CDR1 and CDR2: SGHTA, FQGNSA. Trimming stripped 6 bases from V and 8 bases from J, with 10 bases between. This chain's CDR3 is CASRTGAEAFF. CDR3 DNA: TGTGCCAGCAGGACGGGTGCCGAAGCTTTCTTT.

The genes are TRBV6-5 and TRBJ2-5; D unclear. This CDR3 spans 10 amino acids. Germline V gives CDR1 MNHEY, CDR2 SVGAGI. V gave up 10 bases and J gave up 3 bases, with 6 bases separating them. This CDR3 reads CATQKETQYF. For the CDR3, the DNA is TGTGCCACCCAAAAAGAGACCCAGTACTTC.

This sequence joins TRBV5-6 and TRBJ2-7, with TRBD1 as a possible D gene (6 bases). The CDR3 contains 13 residues. Germline CDR1 SGHDT, CDR2 YYEEEE. V was cut by 4 bases and J by 5 bases, with 13 bases left in between. CDR3 protein: CASSPQGSNEQYF. DNA for the CDR3: TGTGCCAGCAGCCCACAGGGATCGAACGAGCAGTACTTC.

The V and J genes are TRBV3-1 (or the pseudogene TRBV3-2) and TRBJ2-7; 11 nucleotides match TRBD2. Per germline, CDR1 LGHDT and CDR2 YNNKEL (reference sequence). Unmatched junction bases numbered 8, after V lost 2 bases and J lost 5 bases. CDR3 length: 16 residues. The CDR3 loop reads CASSQRGTSGIDEQYF. CDR3 nucleotides: TGTGCCAGCAGCCAAAGAGGGACTAGCGGTATCGACGAGCAGTACTTC.

This sequence joins TRBV18 and TRBJ1-1; TRBD1 matches at 8 bases. Per the germline V gene, CDR1 is KGHSH and CDR2 is LQKENI. The CDR3 is 15 residues long. V gave up 6 bases and J gave up 4 bases; unmatched junction bases: 10. The CDR3 is CASSPRDRQGTEAFF. The CDR3 DNA sequence: TGTGCCAGCTCGCCTAGGGACAGGCAGGGCACTGAAGCTTTCTTT.

This clone has a handful of counts. The chain has TRBV5-1 and TRBJ1-1; 7 nucleotides align to TRBD1. From germline, CDR1 is SGHRS and CDR2 YFSETQ. There are 13 residues in the CDR3. V was pared by 8 bases and J by 0 bases, with 4 bases of the junction left unmatched. Here the CDR3 reads CASGTAMNTEAFF. For the CDR3, the DNA is TGCGCCAGTGGGACAGCCATGAACACTGAAGCTTTCTTT.

The rearrangement links TRBV4-1 to TRBJ1-4; the D gene is possibly TRBD1 (5 bases). This CDR3 has 15 residues. Deletions cut 0 bases from V and 5 bases from J, with 10 bases between. CDR1 and CDR2 from the germline V gene are MGHRA and YSYEKL. CDR3 region: CASSQDWTLNEKLFF. DNA of the CDR3: TGCGCCAGCAGCCAAGATTGGACACTAAATGAAAAACTGTTTTTT.

The chain carries TRBV5-1 and TRBJ2-5; the match to TRBD2 covers 8 bases. The V gene end was trimmed by 2 bases and the J gene end by 5 bases; junction bases not matched to a gene: 5. The CDR3 is 14 residues long. The germline gives CDR1 SGHRS, CDR2 YFSETQ. The CDR3 region is CASSFRAGVETQYF. CDR3 coding DNA: TGCGCCAGCAGCTTCCGAGCGGGAGTCGAGACCCAGTACTTC.

The rearrangement uses TRBV5-6 and TRBJ2-5, with TRBD1 as a possible D gene (6 bases). The germline V gene has CDR1 SGHDT and CDR2 YYEEEE. The CDR3 covers 14 residues. V was trimmed by 2 bases and J by 5 bases, leaving 13 bases between them. The CDR3 DNA follows: TGTGCCAGCAGCTTTCAGGGGACCGGGGAGACCCAGTACTTC. It specifies CASSFQGTGETQYF.

V gene TRBV29-1 combines with J gene TRBJ1-3; unclear D gene. V gave up 3 bases and J gave up 0 bases, with 6 bases separating them. CDR1 and CDR2 from the germline V gene are SQVTM and ANQGSEA. The CDR3 loop spans 13 amino acids. Here the CDR3 DNA reads TGCAGCGTTGACGGACTCTCTGGAAACACCATATATTTT. Amino acids: CSVDGLSGNTIYF.

The CDR3 nucleotides are TGTGCCAGCAGCTTGAGGGCTTGGTCAGGGGGACAATACACTGAAGCTTTCTTT. It translates to CASSLRAWSGGQYTEAFF. J is TRBJ1-1 and V is TRBV5-6, with 7 bases lining up with TRBD1. Germline V gives CDR1 SGHDT, CDR2 YYEEEE. V was pared by 1 base and J by 3 bases, with 15 bases of the junction left unmatched. This CDR3 comprises 18 residues.

The CDR3 here is CASSKRAGGLVKAEAFF. The CDR3 region has the DNA TGTGCCAGCAGCAAAAGGGCAGGGGGCCTGGTGAAGGCTGAAGCTTTCTTT. The chain carries TRBV21-1 and TRBJ1-1; TRBD1 is the table's D call and was not checked against the DNA. TRBV21-1 is a known pseudogene. This CDR3 is 17 amino acids long.

The chain uses TRBV5-1 and TRBJ2-5, with TRBD2 matching 9 bases. V shed 7 bases, J shed 2 bases, and the junction held 12 bases outside the gene matches. The CDR3 totals 16 residues. The germline gives CDR1 SGHRS, CDR2 YFSETQ. The CDR3 is CASHSGASGIQETQYF. In DNA form, the CDR3 reads TGCGCCAGCCATTCGGGGGCTAGCGGGATACAAGAGACCCAGTACTTC.

This chain uses TRBV19 with TRBJ1-2; 8 nucleotides align to TRBD1. Germline CDR1 is LNHDA and CDR2 is SQIVND (reference sequence). Trimming removed 5 bases from V and 4 bases from J; junction bases left unmatched: 6. This CDR3 contains 14 residues. The CDR3 DNA reads TGTGCCAGTAGTGCAGGGACAGGTCTCTATGGCTACACCTTC. Translating gives CASSAGTGLYGYTF.

The V call is TRBV11-2, the J call TRBJ1-5, with TRBD1 as a possible D gene (6 bases). This CDR3 comprises 13 residues. Trimming removed 5 bases from V and 7 bases from J, with 12 bases in between. Per the germline V gene, CDR1 is SGHAT and CDR2 is FQNNGV. This chain's CDR3 is CASSPNRDQPQHF. The CDR3, as DNA: TGTGCCAGCAGCCCGAACAGGGACCAGCCCCAGCATTTT.

The rearrangement joins TRBV7-8 to TRBJ2-2; the match to TRBD2 covers 11 bases. J lost 5 bases, V lost 3 bases, and 2 bases had no gene match. CDR3 length equals 15 residues. Germline loops: CDR1 SGHVS, CDR2 FQNEAQ. As DNA, the CDR3 is TGTGCCAGCAGCTTGACTAGCGGGAATACCGGGGAGCTGTTTTTT. Its protein is CASSLTSGNTGELFF.

In this sample, this clone turned up once. This may be a read error: a much more frequent sequence differs by one nucleotide. The V and J genes are TRBV6-5 and TRBJ1-1; no reliable D call. V gave up 3 bases and J gave up 1 base, with 6 bases separating them. The CDR3 is made up of 13 amino acids. Germline lookup yields CDR1 MNHEY and CDR2 SVGAGI. The CDR3 region is CASSYTENTEAFF. The CDR3 DNA follows: TGTGCCAGCAGTTATACAGAGAACACTGAAGCTTTCTTT.

The V call is TRBV5-6, the J call TRBJ2-5; TRBD1 might be the D (5 bases). Per germline, CDR1 SGHDT and CDR2 YYEEEE. Deletions cut 4 bases from V and 4 bases from J, with 17 bases between. The CDR3 spans 15 residues. The CDR3 is CASSPSGARGETQYF. In DNA form, the CDR3 reads TGTGCCAGCAGCCCCTCTGGGGCCCGCGGAGAGACCCAGTACTTC.

The chain employs TRBV30 and TRBJ2-4; 8 bases are shared with TRBD2. CDR1 is GTSNPN and CDR2 is SVGIG in the germline V gene (reference sequence). The CDR3 has 16 residues. The trim removed 1 base at V and 6 bases at J, leaving 11 bases unmatched. The CDR3, as DNA: TGTGCCTGGAGTGGGGGATCGGGAGGGCCGGGAAACATTCAGTACTTC. Amino acids: CAWSGGSGGPGNIQYF. Complete variable domain (other parts from reference TRBV30 and TRBJ2-4): SQTIHQWPATLVQPVGSPLSLECTVEGTSNPNLYWYRQAAGRGLQLLFYSVGIGQISSEVPQNLSASRPQDRQFILSSKKLLLSDSGFYLCAWSGGSGGPGNIQYFGAGTRLSVL.

This clone was found once. The chain combines TRBV19 with TRBJ1-5, with TRBD1 matching over 9 bases. The CDR3 runs 17 residues. Trimming cost V 6 bases and J 0 bases; bases outside gene matches: 9. Germline V gene data show CDR1 as LNHDA and CDR2 as SQIVND (reference sequence). The CDR3 is CASRTGTGLISNQPQHF. CDR3 sequence (DNA): TGTGCCAGTAGAACCGGGACAGGGTTAATTAGCAATCAGCCCCAGCATTTT.

The chain joins TRBV6-5 to TRBJ1-4; D unclear. The CDR3 covers 14 residues. Per the germline V gene, CDR1 is MNHEY and CDR2 is SVGAGI. Trimming removed 8 bases at V and 10 bases at J, with 20 bases between. Here the CDR3 DNA reads TGTGCCAGCGGGGAAAGGGCTGAAGGAGGAAAACTGTTTTTT. This translates into CASGERAEGGKLFF.

V gene TRBV19 combines with J gene TRBJ1-1; D might be TRBD1 (6 bases). Trimming removed 9 bases from V and 1 base from J, with 21 bases in between. This CDR3 region has 16 residues. Looked up from germline, CDR1 is LNHDA and CDR2 is SQIVND (reference sequence). The CDR3 spells CASNRDRWGTNTEAFF. CDR3 DNA: TGTGCCAGCAACAGGGATAGGTGGGGGACGAACACTGAAGCTTTCTTT. Complete variable domain (other parts from reference TRBV19 and TRBJ1-1): DGGITQSPKYLFRKEGQNVTLSCEQNLNHDAMYWYRQDPGQGLRLIYYSQIVNDFQKGDIAEGYSVSREKKESFPLTVTSAQKNPTAFYLCASNRDRWGTNTEAFFGQGTRLTVV.

Only one count was recorded for this clone. This rearrangement joins TRBV6-2 or TRBV6-3 to TRBJ1-5; TRBD1 agrees at 9 bases. Germline V gene sequence: CDR1 MNHEY, CDR2 SVGEGT. The CDR3 has 18 residues. Germline trimming cut 0 bases from V and 4 bases from J; bases unmatched to any gene: 10. CDR3 protein: CASSYSYEQGAGNQPQHF. The CDR3 DNA reads TGTGCCAGCAGTTACTCATATGAACAGGGGGCTGGTAATCAGCCCCAGCATTTT.

The chain is built from TRBV6-2 or TRBV6-3 and TRBJ2-7, with 7 bases that match TRBD1. From germline, CDR1 is MNHEY and CDR2 SVGEGT. The junction had 7 bases not matched to a gene; V was cut back by 2 bases and J by 6 bases. This CDR3 spans 14 amino acids. In DNA, the CDR3 is TGTGCCAGCAGTTACGACAGGGCTATCACCGAGCAGTACTTC. Its translation is CASSYDRAITEQYF.

The CDR3 is CASSLNPTPGAEAFF. In DNA, the CDR3 is TGTGCCAGCAGCTTAAATCCGACACCAGGGGCTGAAGCTTTCTTT. The V gene is TRBV7-6, the J gene TRBJ1-1; D perhaps matches TRBD1 (6 bases). The V gene lost 2 bases and the J gene lost 6 bases, with 16 bases spanning the gap. This CDR3 is 15 amino acids long. Germline CDR1 and CDR2: SGHVS and FNYEAQ.

This rearrangement joins TRBV4-1 to TRBJ1-3; 7 nucleotides match TRBD1. The CDR3 spans 16 residues. The trim removed 4 bases at V and 0 bases at J, leaving 6 bases unmatched. Germline V gene lookup returns CDR1 MGHRA and CDR2 YSYEKL. The CDR3 is CASSPVGQISGNTIYF. The CDR3 DNA is TGCGCCAGCAGCCCAGTGGGACAGATCTCTGGAAACACCATATATTTT.